This entry concerns a single TCR beta chain. Its antigen is still unknown. These data are taken from a study of CXCR3-negative and CXCR3-positive naive CD8 T cells. Study results and caveats: The study found CXCR3 expression partially decreased after cryopreservation and ran most assays on fresh PBMCs. Memory, not naive, CXCR3-negative and CXCR3-positive cells differed in TRBV-TRBJ usage. TRB CDR3 hydrophobicity was greater in CXCR3-positive naive cells than in CXCR3-negative naive cells. Diversity ran similarly high across both naive subsets but far lower in memory CD8+ cells.

The CDR3 is made up of 12 amino acids. Germline CDR1 and CDR2: SNHLY and FYNNEI. Carrying UMI labels, the TRB cDNA libraries were prepared through 5' RACE. Each CDR3 protein gets one entry in TCRdb, which reprocessed the 5' RACE reads and gives no DNA. The sample has over 100,000 distinct CDR3 sequences. All CD8+ T cell subsets were sorted in triplicate at 300,000 to 350,000 cells each. The chain couples TRBV2 to TRBJ2-5; the TRBD2 assignment by TCRdb is unverifiable without DNA. Material for sequencing was naive CXCR3+ CD8+ T cells from blood. Subset described: CD45RO-CCR7+CD27+CD95- naive CD8+ T cells expressing CXCR3 (TNR3+). The sequence was collected from a human donor in good health. Some clones in this sample may be carry-over from other donors' samples. The chain's CDR3 is CASSDEGGTQYF.